Following are 25 T cell receptor beta chains from one sample sequenced in a study of T cells in Graves' hyperthyroidism and ophthalmopathy. Amplification of TCR beta CDR3 regions used RNA as the template. Initially, a first-round RT-PCR of the TCR CDR3 employed the HTBI primer set. MiXCR, applied by TCRdb to the multiplex PCR reads, yields one record per CDR3 protein. The data contain 250,000 to 300,000 distinct CDR3 sequences, 12% to 15% of them singletons. Material for sequencing was blood. All receptors come from a woman between 40 and 55 years old with Graves' hyperthyroidism.

V gene TRBV29-1 combines with J gene TRBJ2-3; 12 bases fit TRBD2. Trimming removed 2 bases from V and 2 bases from J; junction bases left unmatched: 11. Germline CDR1 is SQVTM and CDR2 is ANQGSEA. The CDR3 runs to 18 residues. The chain's CDR3 is CSVEIGSSGRAPTDTQYF. Here the CDR3 DNA reads TGCAGCGTTGAAATAGGGTCTAGCGGGAGGGCCCCCACAGATACGCAGTATTTT.

The chain has TRBV7-9 and TRBJ2-7; 8 bases align to TRBD1. This CDR3 is built from 15 residues. Per germline, CDR1 SEHNR and CDR2 FQNEAQ (reference sequence). The junction had 7 bases not matched to a gene; V was cut back by 2 bases and J by 4 bases. As DNA, the CDR3 is TGTGCCAGCAGCTTACGGACAGGGTTACAATACGAGCAGTACTTC. It specifies CASSLRTGLQYEQYF.

The table lists this clonotype with many counts. This chain links TRBV28 with TRBJ2-7; D is undetermined. The CDR3 totals 13 residues. Trimming took 1 base from V and 0 from J, leaving 4 bases between them. Germline CDR1 and CDR2: MDHEN and SYDVKM. CDR3 loop: CASSLSASYEQYF. In DNA, the CDR3 is TGTGCCAGCAGTTTATCCGCCTCCTACGAGCAGTACTTC.

This clonotype was seen at least ten times. The V and J genes are TRBV28 and TRBJ1-1, with D unclear. Trimming cost V 4 bases and J 0 bases, with 12 bases left between them. The CDR3 extends over 15 amino acids. The germline V gene has CDR1 MDHEN and CDR2 SYDVKM. CDR3 sequence: CASSSVEGLNTEAFF. The CDR3 region has the DNA TGTGCCAGCAGTTCCGTTGAGGGCTTGAACACTGAAGCTTTCTTT.

This clonotype was found many times. V and J are TRBV3-1 and TRBJ1-4; 7 bases are a match to TRBD1. The CDR3 has 15 residues. In germline, CDR1 is LGHDT, CDR2 YNNKEL (reference sequence). The J segment lost 3 bases and the V segment lost 4 bases, leaving 5 bases of the junction unmatched. CDR3 bases: TGTGCCAGCAGCCCCCGGCAGGGGGCTAATGAAAAACTGTTTTTT. Amino acid sequence: CASSPRQGANEKLFF.

A few counts support this clonotype. This sequence joins TRBV12-5 and TRBJ2-7; 8 bases align to TRBD2. V lost 6 bases to trimming and J lost 5 bases; unmatched junction nucleotides: 12. CDR1 is LGHNT and CDR2 is FRNRAP in the germline V gene. The CDR3 consists of 15 residues. CDR3 nucleotide sequence: TGTGCTAGTGGACCGGGACTAGTCACCCTCCACGAGCAGTACTTC. It translates to CASGPGLVTLHEQYF. Based on the CDR3 plus reference TRBV12-5 and TRBJ2-7, the full variable domain is DARVTQTPRHKVTEMGQEVTMRCQPILGHNTVFWYRQTMMQGLELLAYFRNRAPLDDSGMPKDRFSAEMPDATLATLKIQPSEPRDSAVYFCASGPGLVTLHEQYFGPGTRLTVT.

V gene TRBV5-1 combines with J gene TRBJ2-2; D is undetermined. This CDR3 has 13 residues. The V gene lost 2 bases and the J gene lost 6 bases, with 8 bases spanning the gap. Germline loops: CDR1 SGHRS, CDR2 YFSETQ. CDR3 sequence reads: CASSFGEAGELFF. For the CDR3, the DNA is TGCGCCAGCAGCTTCGGCGAAGCCGGGGAGCTGTTTTTT.

This clonotype was found many times. J is TRBJ1-1 and V is TRBV18; 8 bases agree with TRBD1. Germline-derived CDR1 and CDR2 are KGHSH and LQKENI. J lost 11 bases, V lost 6 bases, and 8 bases had no gene match. The CDR3 is 12 amino acids. The CDR3 nucleotides are TGTGCCAGCTCTTCTTCGGACAGGGCGGCTTTCTTT. Translated: CASSSSDRAAFF.

At least ten counts were recorded for this clonotype. The J gene is TRBJ2-2, the V gene TRBV2, with D possibly being TRBD1 or TRBD2 (5 bases each). Trimming removed 6 bases from V and 7 bases from J, with 12 bases in between. This CDR3 has 13 residues. Germline values: CDR1 SNHLY, CDR2 FYNNEI. The CDR3, as DNA: TGTGCCAGCAGGGACCCGAGGGGCGGGGAGCTGTTTTTT. Its translation: CASRDPRGGELFF. Drawing the rest from reference TRBV2 and TRBJ2-2, the complete variable domain is EPEVTQTPSHQVTQMGQEVILRCVPISNHLYFYWYRQILGQKVEFLVSFYNNEISEKSEIFDDQFSVERPDGSNFTLKIRSTKLEDSAMYFCASRDPRGGELFFGEGSRLTVL.

The chain uses TRBV19 and TRBJ2-1; TRBD2 matches 12 bases. The CDR3 runs to 16 residues. Germline-derived CDR1 and CDR2 are LNHDA and SQIVND (reference sequence). J gave up 7 bases and V 2 bases, and 6 bases lay outside the gene matches. This chain's CDR3 is CASSIPSGRAVNEQFF. CDR3 nucleotides: TGTGCCAGTAGTATACCTAGCGGGAGGGCCGTTAATGAGCAGTTCTTC.

The rearrangement uses TRBV6-5 and TRBJ2-7; 8 bases fit TRBD1. J lost 3 bases, V lost 0 bases, and 7 bases had no gene match. CDR1 and CDR2 (germline): MNHEY, SVGAGI. The CDR3 has 16 amino acids. This CDR3 is CASSYSRTGRVYEQYF. The CDR3 bases are TGTGCCAGCAGTTACTCCCGGACAGGGCGAGTCTACGAGCAGTACTTC.

This clonotype was seen many times. The V and J genes are TRBV12-3 or TRBV12-4 and TRBJ2-3; weak D call: TRBD2 (5 bases). Trimming cost V 6 bases and J 2 bases, with 9 bases left between them. The CDR3 sequence is 13 residues long. The CDR3 bases are TGTGCCAGCAGGTCTAGCACCACAGATACGCAGTATTTT. Its translation is CASRSSTTDTQYF.

This clonotype was detected ten times or more. The gene calls are TRBV11-3 and TRBJ2-1; 10 bases are shared with TRBD2. The CDR3 is 17 amino acids. Looked up from germline, CDR1 is SGHNT and CDR2 is YENEEA. V gave up 5 bases and J gave up 4 bases; unmatched junction bases: 11. The CDR3 nucleotides are TGTGCCAGCAGCAGCCTAGCGGGAGCAATGACGTACAATGAGCAGTTCTTC. Translating it yields CASSSLAGAMTYNEQFF.

This clonotype appeared many times. The chain joins TRBV7-9 to TRBJ2-3; D not certain. The CDR3 is 12 residues long. With 6 bases removed from V and 0 bases from J, the gap between germline ends came to 4 bases. Per the germline V gene, CDR1 is SEHNR and CDR2 is FQNEAQ (reference sequence). The DNA of the CDR3 is TGTGCCAGCAGTCAAAGCACAGATACGCAGTATTTT. It translates to CASSQSTDTQYF.

The table lists this clonotype with many counts. The J gene is TRBJ2-1, the V gene TRBV27; D possibly corresponds to TRBD2 (6 bases). The germline V gene has CDR1 MNHEY and CDR2 SMNVEV (reference sequence). This CDR3 comprises 16 residues. Trimming removed 3 bases at V and 6 bases at J, with 18 bases between. For the CDR3, the DNA is TGTGCCAGCAGTTTTCGGGGGAGGCCTCTAATCAATGAGCAGTTCTTC. Translation: CASSFRGRPLINEQFF.

In this sample, this clonotype turned up many times. CDR3 sequence: CSASQGAREKLFF. The CDR3 region has the DNA TGCAGTGCTAGCCAGGGGGCTAGGGAAAAACTGTTTTTT. This sequence joins TRBV20-1 and TRBJ1-4; 8 positions match TRBD1. The V gene's germline CDR1 is DFQATT and CDR2 SNEGSKA (reference sequence). The J segment lost 8 bases and the V segment lost 3 bases, leaving 5 bases of the junction unmatched. The CDR3 is 13 residues long.

This clonotype was seen ten or more times. The rearrangement joins TRBV11-2 to TRBJ1-2; TRBD1 is a possible D gene (6 bases). The CDR3 is 15 amino acids. Germline assignment: CDR1 SGHAT and CDR2 FQNNGV. Trimming removed 5 bases from V and 7 bases from J, with 20 bases in between. This CDR3 is CASSQLRGASVGYTF. CDR3 nucleotides: TGTGCCAGCAGCCAACTTAGGGGGGCGTCGGTTGGCTACACCTTC. Filled out from reference TRBV11-2 and TRBJ1-2, the complete variable domain reads EAGVAQSPRYKIIEKRQSVAFWCNPISGHATLYWYQQILGQGPKLLIQFQNNGVVDDSQLPKDRFSAERLKGVDSTLKIQPAKLEDSAVYLCASSQLRGASVGYTFGSGTRLTVV.

CDR3: CAISERQIATNEKLFF. The CDR3 coding sequence is TGTGCCATCAGTGAAAGACAGATTGCAACTAATGAAAAACTGTTTTTT. The chain joins TRBV10-3 to TRBJ1-4; maybe TRBD1 (5 bases). CDR3 size: 16 residues. With 3 bases removed from V and 0 bases from J, the gap between germline ends came to 11 bases. The germline V gene encodes CDR1 ENHRY and CDR2 SYGVKD.

This clonotype has only one observation. The V call is TRBV3-1, the J call TRBJ1-5; D is unresolved. The length of the CDR3 is 15 residues. Germline loops: CDR1 LGHDT, CDR2 YNNKEL (reference sequence). The V and J ends lost 1 base and 2 bases respectively, with 9 bases between them. The CDR3 nucleotides read TGTGCCAGCAGCCAAGGCCCGACTGGCAATCAGCCCCAGCATTTT. Translated, it gives CASSQGPTGNQPQHF.

This clonotype was recorded many times. CDR3 sequence: CASKENTEAFF. The CDR3 region has the DNA TGTGCCAGCAAAGAGAACACTGAAGCTTTCTTT. The chain employs TRBV6-1 and TRBJ1-1; D unresolved. V was clipped by 7 bases and J by 1 base, with 4 bases between them. Germline CDR1 MNHNS, CDR2 SASEGT. This CDR3 has 11 amino acids.

The chain has TRBV24-1 and TRBJ2-3; TRBD2 matches at 7 bases. The CDR3 consists of 14 residues. Trimming at V came to 7 bases and at J to 0 bases, leaving 3 bases not matched to a gene. Germline V gene sequence: CDR1 KGHDR, CDR2 SFDVKD. For the CDR3, the DNA is TGTGCCACCAGAGCAGCGGGGAGCACAGATACGCAGTATTTT. Encoded protein: CATRAAGSTDTQYF.

The chain has TRBV6-2 or TRBV6-3 and TRBJ2-7; possibly TRBD2 for D (5 bases). The CDR3 has 13 amino acids. Germline CDR1 is MNHEY and CDR2 is SVGEGT. V lost 6 bases, J lost 7 bases, and 16 bases lay in between. The CDR3 region has the DNA TGTGCCAGCAGACCCACAGCGGCCCCGGAGCAGTACTTC. It yields the protein CASRPTAAPEQYF.

This clonotype was observed a handful of times. This rearrangement joins TRBV6-1 to TRBJ1-5; TRBD1 agrees at 7 bases. Unmatched junction bases numbered 8, after V lost 6 bases and J lost 3 bases. Looked up from germline, CDR1 is MNHNS and CDR2 is SASEGT. The length of the CDR3 is 15 residues. The CDR3 loop reads CASRRTGVLNQPQHF. CDR3 DNA sequence: TGTGCCAGCAGACGTACAGGGGTCCTCAATCAGCCCCAGCATTTT.

This clonotype was seen ten or more times. The J gene is TRBJ1-2, the V gene TRBV3-1; 7 bases are a match to TRBD1. Losses at the gene ends were 2 bases for V and 4 bases for J; bases not matched to a gene: 7. The CDR3 is 15 amino acids. Germline V lookup: CDR1 LGHDT, CDR2 YNNKEL (reference sequence). CDR3 region: CASSQNRQGSYGYTF. Written as DNA, the CDR3 is TGTGCCAGCAGCCAAAATAGACAGGGATCCTATGGCTACACCTTC. Supplemented by reference TRBV3-1 and TRBJ1-2, the full variable domain reads DTAVSQTPKYLVTQMGNDKSIKCEQNLGHDTMYWYKQDSKKFLKIMFSYNNKELIINETVPNRFSPKSPDKAHLNLHINSLELGDSAVYFCASSQNRQGSYGYTFGSGTRLTVV.

This clonotype came up many times. This chain joins TRBV12-3 or TRBV12-4 and TRBJ1-1; TRBD1 agrees at 8 bases. The CDR3 is made up of 16 amino acids. The V and J ends lost 8 bases and 0 bases, in that order; junction bases with no gene match: 11. CDR3 DNA: TGTGCCAGCCATACCGGACAGGGAATCTTGAACACTGAAGCTTTCTTT. Translated, it gives CASHTGQGILNTEAFF.